This TCR beta chain originates from a study of blood T cell repertoires in COVID-19. Study overall: Material from acute and convalescent COVID-19 was sourced from the United States, Italy and Spain.

Profiling relied on immunoSEQ multiplex PCR, and the TCRdb table lists in-frame clones only, not all of them. The sample records about 97,000 clones, 90% being singletons. Trimming took 6 bases from V and 1 from J; bases not matched to a gene: 7. Germline CDR1 reads SQVTM; CDR2 reads ANQGSEA. The CDR3 extends over 15 amino acids. Sample: peripheral blood. This clonotype was sampled from a man aged 55-75 years with acute or convalescent COVID-19. V and J are TRBV29-1 and TRBJ2-5; 11 bases map to TRBD2. CDR3 loop: CSVGPSGGTQETQYF. In DNA, the CDR3 is TGCAGCGTAGGCCCTAGCGGGGGGACCCAAGAGACCCAGTACTTC. Full variable domain (remainder filled in from reference TRBV29-1 and TRBJ2-5): SAVISQKPSRDICQRGTSLTIQCQVDSQVTMMFWYRQQPGQSLTLIATANQGSEATYESGFVIDKFPISRPNLTFSTLTVSNMSPEDSSIYLCSVGPSGGTQETQYFGPGTRLLVL.